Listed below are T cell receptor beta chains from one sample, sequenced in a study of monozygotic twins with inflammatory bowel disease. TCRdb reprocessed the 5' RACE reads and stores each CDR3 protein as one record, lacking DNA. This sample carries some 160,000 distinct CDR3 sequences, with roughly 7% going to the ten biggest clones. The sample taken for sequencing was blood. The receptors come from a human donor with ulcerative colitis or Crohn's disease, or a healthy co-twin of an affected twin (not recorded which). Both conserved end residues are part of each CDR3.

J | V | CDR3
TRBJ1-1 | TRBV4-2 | CASSQDLVGLTGGTEAFF
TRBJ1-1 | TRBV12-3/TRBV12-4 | CASSFARVNTEAFF
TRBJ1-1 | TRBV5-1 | CASSLAIQGEAFF
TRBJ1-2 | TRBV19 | CASRRGLGREVDGYTF
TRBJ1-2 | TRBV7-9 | CASSRVRGNYGYTF
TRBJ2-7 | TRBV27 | CASRKEGAGSYEQYF
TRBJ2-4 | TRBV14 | CASKNGAGNIQYF
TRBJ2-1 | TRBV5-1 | CASSLGPTSYNEQFF
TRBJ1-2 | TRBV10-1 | CASSEGFNYGYTF
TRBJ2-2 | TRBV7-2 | CAISSGGAPGELFF
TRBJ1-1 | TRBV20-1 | CSPEGGTEAFF